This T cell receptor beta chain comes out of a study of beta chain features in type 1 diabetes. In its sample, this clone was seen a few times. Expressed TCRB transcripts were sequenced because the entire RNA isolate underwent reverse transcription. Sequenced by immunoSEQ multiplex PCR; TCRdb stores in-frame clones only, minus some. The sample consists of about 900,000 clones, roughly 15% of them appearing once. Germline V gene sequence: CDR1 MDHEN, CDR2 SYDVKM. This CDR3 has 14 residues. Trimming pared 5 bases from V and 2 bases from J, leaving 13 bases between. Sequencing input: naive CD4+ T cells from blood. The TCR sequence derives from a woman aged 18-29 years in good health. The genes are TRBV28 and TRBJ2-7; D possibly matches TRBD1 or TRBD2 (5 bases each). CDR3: CASSTGTEAYEQYF. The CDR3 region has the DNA TGTGCCAGCAGTACCGGGACCGAAGCCTACGAGCAGTACTTC.